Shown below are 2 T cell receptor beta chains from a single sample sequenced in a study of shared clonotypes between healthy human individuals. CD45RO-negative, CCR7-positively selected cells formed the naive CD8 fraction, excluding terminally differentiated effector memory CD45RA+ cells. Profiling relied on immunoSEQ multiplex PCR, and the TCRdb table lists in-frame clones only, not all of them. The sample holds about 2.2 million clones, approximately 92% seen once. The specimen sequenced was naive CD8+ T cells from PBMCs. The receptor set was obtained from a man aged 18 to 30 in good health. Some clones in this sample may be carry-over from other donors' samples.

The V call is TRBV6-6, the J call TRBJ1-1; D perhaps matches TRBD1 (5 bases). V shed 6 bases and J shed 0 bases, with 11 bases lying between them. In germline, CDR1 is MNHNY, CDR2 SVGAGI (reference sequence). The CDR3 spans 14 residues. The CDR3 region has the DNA TGTGCCAGCAGCTGGGACGGCCTGAACACTGAAGCTTTCTTT. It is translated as CASSWDGLNTEAFF.

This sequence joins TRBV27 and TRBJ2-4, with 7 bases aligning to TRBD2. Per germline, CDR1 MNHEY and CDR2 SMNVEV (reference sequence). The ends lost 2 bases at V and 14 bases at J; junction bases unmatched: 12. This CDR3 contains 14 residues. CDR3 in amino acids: CASSLLASGPQEYF. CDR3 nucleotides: TGTGCCAGCAGTTTACTTGCTAGCGGCCCACAGGAGTACTTC.